The 15 T cell receptor beta chains below come from one sample, sequenced in a study of monozygotic twins with inflammatory bowel disease. TCRdb reprocessed the 5' RACE reads and keeps a single row for each CDR3 protein, giving no DNA. The sample totals some 130,000 distinct CDR3 sequences. Sequenced material: blood. Receptors originate from a human donor with ulcerative colitis or Crohn's disease, or a healthy co-twin of an affected twin (not recorded which).

The CDR3 sequence is CASTQVQMNTEAFF. The J gene is TRBJ1-1, the V gene TRBV6-2 or TRBV6-3. The germline V gene has CDR1 MNHEY and CDR2 SVGEGT. This CDR3 has 14 amino acids.

This chain links TRBV6-2 or TRBV6-3 with TRBJ2-4; without DNA, the TCRdb call of TRBD2 cannot be checked. This CDR3 region has 14 residues. Germline CDR1 and CDR2: MNHEY and SVGEGT. CDR3 sequence: CASSSGSPKNIQYF.

The chain links TRBV2 to TRBJ1-1; there is no DNA to check the TCRdb D call of TRBD1. The CDR3 is 14 amino acids. CDR1 and CDR2 from the germline V gene are SNHLY and FYNNEI. The CDR3 sequence is CASSGGTGFTEAFF.

The rearrangement joins TRBV5-1 to TRBJ1-1. Germline V gene data show CDR1 as SGHRS and CDR2 as YFSETQ. The CDR3 runs 13 residues. CDR3 sequence reads: CASSLDRATEAFF.

Here the CDR3 reads CASSLLAGGQSEQFF. The chain recombines TRBV27 with TRBJ2-1; the D call of TRBD2 rests on TCRdb alone, since no DNA is present to check it. The germline CDR1 and CDR2 sequences are MNHEY and SMNVEV (reference sequence). The CDR3 loop spans 15 amino acids.

The CDR3 sequence is CATSETSGRRPYEQYF. The chain has TRBV24-1 and TRBJ2-7; no DNA is available, so the TRBD2 call from TCRdb remains unchecked. CDR1 and CDR2 (germline): KGHDR, SFDVKD. This CDR3 comprises 16 residues.

The J gene is TRBJ2-5, the V gene TRBV7-9. The CDR3 covers 13 residues. CDR1 and CDR2 from the germline V gene are SEHNR and FQNEAQ (reference sequence). CDR3: CASSPTPTRTQYF.

The chain is built from TRBV29-1 and TRBJ1-2. The CDR3 has 12 amino acids. Germline V lookup: CDR1 SQVTM, CDR2 ANQGSEA. The CDR3 spells CSVGQSLYGYTF. Looking up the rest from reference TRBV29-1 and TRBJ1-2 gives the full variable domain: SAVISQKPSRDICQRGTSLTIQCQVDSQVTMMFWYRQQPGQSLTLIATANQGSEATYESGFVIDKFPISRPNLTFSTLTVSNMSPEDSSIYLCSVGQSLYGYTFGSGTRLTVV.

V and J are TRBV27 and TRBJ1-2; TCRdb's assignment of TRBD1 cannot be checked, as there is no DNA. The CDR3 is 13 residues long. CDR1 and CDR2 from the germline V gene are MNHEY and SMNVEV (reference sequence). This CDR3 is CASKTPGDYGYTF.

The rearrangement joins TRBV5-1 to TRBJ1-2. The germline V gene has CDR1 SGHRS and CDR2 YFSETQ. The CDR3 extends over 12 amino acids. The CDR3: CASSSDSYGYTF.

This chain uses TRBV7-9 with TRBJ2-3. The germline gives CDR1 SEHNR, CDR2 FQNEAQ (reference sequence). The CDR3 totals 13 residues. The CDR3 reads CASSGSVSDTQYF.

The rearrangement links TRBV19 to TRBJ2-6; the D gene TCRdb calls, TRBD1, cannot be checked with no DNA. The CDR3 consists of 17 residues. Germline assignment: CDR1 LNHDA and CDR2 SQIVND (reference sequence). The CDR3 region is CASSVVQGASGANVLTF.

The chain carries TRBV28 and TRBJ2-3; TCRdb picks TRBD1, but there is no DNA to check that call. The germline CDR1 and CDR2 sequences are MDHEN and SYDVKM. The CDR3 spans 18 residues. The chain's CDR3 is CASSSPTGARGRTDTQYF.

The gene calls are TRBV5-1 and TRBJ2-2; the D call from TCRdb, TRBD2, cannot be confirmed without DNA. This CDR3 is 14 amino acids long. Germline assignment: CDR1 SGHRS and CDR2 YFSETQ. CDR3 residues: CASNPVDNTGELFF. Full variable domain (missing parts from reference TRBV5-1 and TRBJ2-2): KAGVTQTPRYLIKTRGQQVTLSCSPISGHRSVSWYQQTPGQGLQFLFEYFSETQRNKGNFPGRFSGRQFSNSRSEMNVSTLELGDSALYLCASNPVDNTGELFFGEGSRLTVL.

CDR3 amino acids: CASSSEGWREQYF. The V gene is TRBV5-1, the J gene TRBJ2-7; TCRdb names TRBD2, which stays unverified in the absence of DNA. The germline gives CDR1 SGHRS, CDR2 YFSETQ. This CDR3 has 13 residues.